This TCR beta chain emerged from a study of T cells in Graves' hyperthyroidism and ophthalmopathy. Study findings and constraints: The majority of expanded thyroid clonotypes above 0.001 also appeared in blood. Progression to ophthalmopathy was predicted a median of approximately 6.4 months early.

What was amplified from RNA transcripts were TCR beta CDR3 regions. HTBI primers were employed in a first-round RT-PCR of the TCR CDR3. TCRdb ran MiXCR on the multiplex PCR reads and lists one entry per CDR3 protein. This sample has approximately 600,000 distinct CDR3 sequences, with roughly 20% found just once. The CDR3 sequence is 15 residues long. Trimming at V came to 6 bases and at J to 5 bases, leaving 9 bases not matched to a gene. Germline V gene lookup returns CDR1 MNHNS and CDR2 SASEGT. Exclusion of a patient resulted from uncontrolled infection, other autoimmune disease, pregnancy or lactation. In making diagnoses, clinical symptoms, serum thyroxine and TRAb, thyroid ultrasound and orbital computed tomography were all used. This clonotype showed up just a few times. The antigen is not known.

The chain joins TRBV6-1 to TRBJ2-7, with 11 bases that match TRBD2. The TCR originated in a man under 40 with Graves' ophthalmopathy. Sequencing was carried out using blood. The DNA of the CDR3 is TGTGCCAGCAGCCCCAGACTAGCGGGAAGGGACGAGCAGTACTTC. Translating gives CASSPRLAGRDEQYF.